This T cell receptor (beta chain) was documented in a study of blood T cell repertoires in COVID-19. Looking at the study overall: COVID-19 samples, acute and convalescent, were from the United States, Italy and Spain. T cells, B-cell-depleted T cells, or PBMCs supplied cDNA or gDNA.

Source study methods: Amplifying reference gene primers gave estimates of nucleated cell counts. The data were produced by immunoSEQ multiplex PCR, yet TCRdb's version contains in-frame clones alone and is incomplete. That table gives V, J and clone size, and the DNA gave D and trimming. The data hold over 95,000 clones, with more than 65% observed a single time. Trimming stripped 3 bases from V and 5 bases from J, with 14 bases between. This CDR3 spans 15 amino acids. The germline V gene has CDR1 ENHRY and CDR2 SYGVKD. This clonotype was sampled from a middle-aged man with acute or convalescent COVID-19. Sequenced input: peripheral blood. The chain recombines TRBV10-3 with TRBJ1-5; D perhaps matches TRBD1 (6 bases). This CDR3 reads CAISDQQGEHQPQHF. The CDR3 nucleotides are TGTGCCATCAGTGACCAACAGGGAGAGCATCAGCCCCAGCATTTT.